A selection of T cell receptor beta chains follows, all from one sample in a study of T cells after yellow fever vaccination. A single record per CDR3 protein comes from TCRdb applying MiXCR to the 5' RACE reads. The table shows about 330,000 distinct CDR3 sequences, with 4.1% occurring only once. Sequenced here: PBMCs, sampled 5 days after the yellow fever booster vaccination. These receptors all come from a man between 18 and 35 years old who received the YFV17D yellow fever vaccine. The CDR3 runs from the conserved cysteine through the conserved F or W. D genes are given only for firm matches. Expanded clones are given a class, and other clones once, few, many or no size at all.

>18|TRBD1|TRBJ1-1|TRBV5-1|few
TGCGCCAGCAGCAGAAACCGGGACAGGGGCCGAATGAACACTGAAGCTTTCTTT
CASSRNRDRGRMNTEAFF
>14|TRBD1|TRBJ1-1|TRBV19|few
TGTGCCAGTAGTGGGGACAGGGGCGACACTGAAGCTTTCTTT
CASSGDRGDTEAFF
>14|.|TRBJ1-5|TRBV7-6|once
TGTGCCAGCAGTCGACAGTATAGCAATCAGCCCCAGCATTTT
CASSRQYSNQPQHF
>12|TRBD1|TRBJ1-1|TRBV2|few
TGTGCCAGCAGTGAAGGAGACAGGGATGCTTTCTTT
CASSEGDRDAFF
>14|TRBD1|TRBJ1-4|TRBV2|.
TGTGCCAGCACTCGACAGGGTTCGAATGAAAAACTGTTTTTT
CASTRQGSNEKLFF
>12|.|TRBJ2-1|TRBV7-2|many
TGTGCCAGCAGCACTCAGGGGAATGAGCAGTTCTTC
CASSTQGNEQFF
>14|.|TRBJ1-6|TRBV7-2|.
TGTGCCAGCAGCTTAGCGCTAGGGGCAGCGGGTCTCCACTTT
CASSLALGAAGLHF
>14|.|TRBJ2-1|TRBV6-5|.
TGTGCCAGCAGTACAGGGTCCGTCTACAATGAGCAGTTCTTC
CASSTGSVYNEQFF
>14|.|TRBJ1-4|TRBV20-1|.
TGCAGTGCTAGAGTATCCCTAGGACGGGAAAAACTGTTTTTT
CSARVSLGREKLFF
>17|TRBD2|TRBJ2-1|TRBV6-2/TRBV6-3|few
TGTGCCAGCACGGACGGGCTACTAGCGGGGGGGCGGCATGAGCAGTTCTTC
CASTDGLLAGGRHEQFF
>14|.|TRBJ2-5|TRBV4-3|many
TGCGCCAGCAGCCAAGATTGGGGCGCGGAGACCCAGTACTTC
CASSQDWGAETQYF
>13|.|TRBJ2-7|TRBV12-3/TRBV12-4|few
TGTGCCAGCAGTTTATTACAGGACCACGAGCAGTACTTC
CASSLLQDHEQYF
>16|TRBD2|TRBJ2-3|TRBV11-2|.
TGTGCCAGCAGCTACGGGACTAGCGGGCGCACAGATACGCAGTATTTT
CASSYGTSGRTDTQYF
>14|TRBD2|TRBJ2-1|TRBV6-1|many
TGTGCCAGCTACGCGGGGGGGTCCTACAATGAGCAGTTCTTC
CASYAGGSYNEQFF
>13|.|TRBJ2-2|TRBV6-5|few
TGTGCCAGCTTTGGGCAGAACACCGGGGAGCTGTTTTTT
CASFGQNTGELFF
>14|TRBD1|TRBJ1-6|TRBV7-2|.
TGTGCCAGCAGCTTAAGGCAGGGGGATTCACCCCTCCACTTT
CASSLRQGDSPLHF
>15|TRBD1|TRBJ1-6|TRBV6-5|many
TGTGCCAGCAGGACAGGGGGCTTCGGGTTTTCACCCCTCCACTTT
CASRTGGFGFSPLHF